This TCR beta chain was sequenced in a study of cytomegalovirus exposure and HLA in healthy donors. The PCR contained 60 Vbeta and 13 Jbeta primers. The protocol was immunoSEQ multiplex PCR, while the TCRdb copy is restricted to in-frame clones and leaves out a portion. The sample yields 95,000 to 150,000 clones, roughly 80% seen once. Trimming shortened V by 4 bases and J by 10 bases, and 13 bases separated the two germline ends. The CDR3 sequence is 12 residues long. Germline-derived CDR1 and CDR2 are SEHNR and FQNEAQ (reference sequence). The sequencing input was PBMCs. This TCR was sampled from a man aged 55 to 69 in good health and CMV-seropositive. The gene calls are TRBV7-9 and TRBJ1-1; D remains ambiguous. The CDR3: CASSSTSSGAFF. CDR3 DNA: TGTGCCAGCAGCTCCACCTCATCCGGAGCTTTCTTT.